The clone carrying this T cell receptor (beta chain) was seen only a few times. The antigen remains unidentified. The beta constant-region primer was an equimolar mix of two oligonucleotides covering TRBC1 and TRBC2. Ligated cDNA was amplified by four rounds of PCR with nested alpha and beta constant-region primers and SP2. An oligonucleotide with the SP2 primer and a 12-nucleotide UMI was ligated to the cDNA 3' end. TCRdb reprocessed the UMI-ligation and nested PCR reads via MiXCR and lists one record per CDR3 protein. The sample consists of about 82,000 distinct CDR3 sequences, around 9% of them appearing once. These data are taken from a study of naive and memory T cell subsets. General study points: TCR counts from RNA may reflect activation-linked expression changes. In CD4 and CD8 cells, diversity dropped from naive through EMRA.

Sequencing was carried out using naive CD8+ T cells from blood. This TCR was sampled from a human donor in good health.

The CDR3 nucleotides are TGTGCCAGCAAAGGACAGGGAAGACAAGAGACCCAGTACTTC. It encodes CASKGQGRQETQYF. The chain employs TRBV7-9 and TRBJ2-5; 8 bases are a match to TRBD1. Per the germline V gene, CDR1 is SEHNR and CDR2 is FQNEAQ (reference sequence). The CDR3 is 14 residues long. V dropped 7 bases and J dropped 2; count of bases not matched to a gene: 6.